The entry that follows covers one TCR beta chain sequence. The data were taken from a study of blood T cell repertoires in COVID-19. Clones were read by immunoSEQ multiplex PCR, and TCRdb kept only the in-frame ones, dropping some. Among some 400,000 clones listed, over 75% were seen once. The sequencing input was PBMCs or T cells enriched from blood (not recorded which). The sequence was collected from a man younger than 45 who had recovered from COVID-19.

CDR3 in amino acids: CASSGGLGMDRNQPQHF. The DNA for the CDR3 is TGTGCCAGCAGCGGGGGGCTGGGGATGGACAGAAATCAGCCCCAGCATTTT. The rearrangement links TRBV9 to TRBJ1-5; a weak D match, TRBD1 (6 bases). Germline CDR1 and CDR2: SGDLS and YYNGEE. Between the trimmed V and J ends, which lost 3 bases and 4 bases, there was a span of 20 bases. The length of the CDR3 is 17 residues.